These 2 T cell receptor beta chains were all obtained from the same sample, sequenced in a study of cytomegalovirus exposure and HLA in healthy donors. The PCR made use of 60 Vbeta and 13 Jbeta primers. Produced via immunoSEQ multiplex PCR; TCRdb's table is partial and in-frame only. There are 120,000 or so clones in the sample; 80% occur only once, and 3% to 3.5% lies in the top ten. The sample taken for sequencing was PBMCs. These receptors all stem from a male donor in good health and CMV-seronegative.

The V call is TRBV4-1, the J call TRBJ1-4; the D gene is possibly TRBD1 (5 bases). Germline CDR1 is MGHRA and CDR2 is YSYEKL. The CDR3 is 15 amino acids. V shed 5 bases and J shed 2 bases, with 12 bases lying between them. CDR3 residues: CASSVRDWTNEKLFF. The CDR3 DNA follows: TGCGCCAGCAGCGTCAGGGATTGGACTAATGAAAAACTGTTTTTT.

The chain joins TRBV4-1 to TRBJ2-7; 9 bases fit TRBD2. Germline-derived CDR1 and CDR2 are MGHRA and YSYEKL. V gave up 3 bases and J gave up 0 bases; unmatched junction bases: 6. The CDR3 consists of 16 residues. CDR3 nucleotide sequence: TGCGCCAGCAGCCAGTACGATAGCGGGAGCTCCTACGAGCAGTACTTC. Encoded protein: CASSQYDSGSSYEQYF.